This T cell receptor (beta chain) appears in the sequencing data of a study of T cell repertoires in ileal Crohn's disease. Germline loops: CDR1 SGHAT, CDR2 FQNNGV. The length of the CDR3 is 15 residues. V gave up 0 bases and J gave up 1 base, with 9 bases separating them. With respect to this clone: Its cognate antigen is unknown.

As to time point: neoterminal ileum biopsy at postoperative endoscopy, about 6 months after surgery. Study-wide results and caveats: Clonal expansions were more frequent in active smokers than non-smokers at surgery.

Data came from immunoSEQ multiplex PCR; TCRdb stores just in-frame clones and leaves some out. The sample holds roughly 5,300 clones, 65% to 85% seen once. The source of this sequence is an adult with Crohn's disease. The chain is built from TRBV11-2 and TRBJ1-2; unclear D gene. The sequencing sample was made of ileal tissue. This chain's CDR3 is CASSLDLGSNYGYTF. As DNA, the CDR3 is TGTGCCAGCAGCTTAGATCTAGGCAGTAACTATGGCTACACCTTC.